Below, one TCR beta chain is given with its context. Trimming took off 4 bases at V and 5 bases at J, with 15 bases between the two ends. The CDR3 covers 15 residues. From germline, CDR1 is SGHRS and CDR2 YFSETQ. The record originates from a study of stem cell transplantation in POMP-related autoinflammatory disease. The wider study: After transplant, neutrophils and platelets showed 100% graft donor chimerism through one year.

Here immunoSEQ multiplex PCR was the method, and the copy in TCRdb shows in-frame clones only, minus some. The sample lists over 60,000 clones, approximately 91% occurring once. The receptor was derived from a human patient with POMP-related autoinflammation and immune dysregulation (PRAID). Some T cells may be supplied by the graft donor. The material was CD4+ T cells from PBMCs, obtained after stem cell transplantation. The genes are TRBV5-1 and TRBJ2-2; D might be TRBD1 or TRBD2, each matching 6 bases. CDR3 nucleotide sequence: TGCGCCAGCAGCGCACAGGGTCGGGGGACCGGGGAGCTGTTTTTT. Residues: CASSAQGRGTGELFF.